This T cell receptor (beta chain) came from a study of a mutant IDH1 vaccine in newly diagnosed glioma. Looking at the study overall: Earlier care involved radiotherapy, temozolomide, or both, and the majority received both.

The time point denotes: week 5, during vaccination. Vaccination used 300 ug of mutant IDH1 20-mer peptide per dose, with topical imiquimod. Method: immunoSEQ multiplex PCR; TCRdb's copy keeps in-frame clones and lacks some. The sample comprises 52,000 or so clones, 65% to 90% of which are singletons, and approximately 3.3% rests with the top ten. As to this clone: Antigen: not known.

CDR3 length equals 13 residues. Germline CDR1 SGDLS, CDR2 YYNGEE. V was trimmed by 0 bases and J by 8 bases, leaving 9 bases between them. Regarding the study as a whole: It was approximately 93% of patients that developed vaccine-induced immune responses.

This receptor was taken from a woman between 18 and 29 years old with glioma. Some clones in this sample may be carry-over from other donors' samples. Sequences were derived from PBMCs, sampled from a glioma patient whose treatment included an IDH1 peptide vaccine. The chain has TRBV9 and TRBJ2-1; weak D call: TRBD2 (5 bases). The CDR3 DNA reads as TGTGCCAGCAGCGTAGTTGGGAGCCATGAGCAGTTCTTC. Residues: CASSVVGSHEQFF.